These 23 T cell receptor beta chains share one sample of origin, sequenced in a study of blood T cell repertoires in COVID-19. Clones were sequenced by immunoSEQ multiplex PCR, and TCRdb holds only the in-frame ones, with some missing. There are about 230,000 clones in the sample; 65% to 90% occur only once, and 2% to 2.5% lies in the top ten. The specimen sequenced was peripheral blood. Every receptor here comes from a man aged 35-49 years who had recovered from COVID-19.

The gene calls are TRBV4-3 and TRBJ1-1, with D possibly TRBD1 on 5 matching bases. V lost 6 bases and J 0 bases, leaving 11 bases between the germline ends. The CDR3 runs 14 residues. Germline V gene data show CDR1 as LGHNA and CDR2 as YSLEER. CDR3 in DNA: TGCGCCAGCAGAGCGACAGAGATGAACACTGAAGCTTTCTTT. Translated: CASRATEMNTEAFF.

The J gene is TRBJ2-1, the V gene TRBV11-3; 8 nucleotides match TRBD2. CDR1 SGHNT and CDR2 YENEEA come from the germline V gene. V lost 2 bases, J lost 8 bases, and 2 bases stayed unmatched. The length of the CDR3 is 13 residues. CDR3 in amino acids: CASSLTGGYEQFF. The CDR3 DNA follows: TGTGCCAGCAGCTTAACGGGAGGGTATGAGCAGTTCTTC.

This clone was seen many times. The chain uses TRBV5-1 and TRBJ2-1, with 10 bases identical to TRBD1. The V gene's germline CDR1 is SGHRS and CDR2 YFSETQ. This CDR3 has 14 residues. The V gene end was trimmed by 4 bases and the J gene end by 10 bases; junction bases not matched to a gene: 8. CDR3 residues: CASSPEDRGEEQFF. The CDR3 DNA is TGCGCCAGCAGCCCGGAGGACAGGGGGGAAGAGCAGTTCTTC.

The V and J genes are TRBV7-2 and TRBJ1-1, with a possible D match to TRBD1 (5 bases). V lost 8 bases and J lost 2, with 21 bases in between. The CDR3 contains 16 residues. Germline assignment: CDR1 SGHTA and CDR2 FQGNSA. The CDR3 nucleotides read TGTGCCAGCTCAGGGCAGAATTTGGACCCAAACACTGAAGCTTTCTTT. Amino acids: CASSGQNLDPNTEAFF.

This clone was counted once. This chain joins TRBV19 and TRBJ1-2; 8 bases match TRBD1. The germline gives CDR1 LNHDA, CDR2 SQIVND (reference sequence). Unmatched junction bases numbered 11, after V lost 3 bases and J lost 8 bases. The CDR3 loop spans 15 amino acids. For the CDR3, the DNA is TGTGCCAGTAGTATCGTTGGGACAGGTAGGGGCGGCTACACCTTC. The encoded protein is CASSIVGTGRGGYTF. The variable domain in full, completed from reference TRBV19 and TRBJ1-2, reads DGGITQSPKYLFRKEGQNVTLSCEQNLNHDAMYWYRQDPGQGLRLIYYSQIVNDFQKGDIAEGYSVSREKKESFPLTVTSAQKNPTAFYLCASSIVGTGRGGYTFGSGTRLTVV.

The rearrangement joins TRBV5-4 to TRBJ2-2; D is uncertain. Per germline, CDR1 SGHNT and CDR2 YYREEE (reference sequence). V lost 0 bases and J 1 base, leaving 10 bases between the germline ends. This CDR3 is built from 16 residues. The CDR3 DNA follows: TGTGCCAGCAGCTTGGCCCAGGTGGGGAACACCGGGGAGCTGTTTTTT. Protein product: CASSLAQVGNTGELFF. The complete variable domain, with remaining parts taken from reference TRBV5-4 and TRBJ2-2, reads ETGVTQSPTHLIKTRGQQVTLRCSSQSGHNTVSWYQQALGQGPQFIFQYYREEENGRGNFPPRFSGLQFPNYSSELNVNALELDDSALYLCASSLAQVGNTGELFFGEGSRLTVL.

The rearrangement uses TRBV5-1 and TRBJ1-4; D gene unclear. The V end lost 3 bases, the J end lost 4 bases, and 16 bases lay between the germline ends. In germline, CDR1 is SGHRS, CDR2 YFSETQ. This CDR3 region has 16 residues. The CDR3 spells CASSWFFGQSNEKLFF. The CDR3, as DNA: TGCGCCAGCAGCTGGTTTTTTGGGCAGAGTAATGAAAAACTGTTTTTT.

This sequence joins TRBV9 and TRBJ2-5, with TRBD2 matching 8 bases. V lost 4 bases to trimming and J lost 4 bases; unmatched junction nucleotides: 9. The germline V gene has CDR1 SGDLS and CDR2 YYNGEE. The CDR3 totals 15 residues. This CDR3 reads CASSSPSGGRETQYF. CDR3 DNA: TGTGCCAGCAGCTCCCCATCGGGGGGGCGAGAGACCCAGTACTTC.

The rearrangement uses TRBV6-2 or TRBV6-3 and TRBJ1-6, with D hard to call. This CDR3 contains 15 residues. Germline values: CDR1 MNHEY, CDR2 SVGEGT. Deletions cut 5 bases from V and 7 bases from J, with 15 bases between. CDR3: CASSKAHEGNSPLHF. Written as DNA, the CDR3 is TGTGCCAGCAGTAAAGCCCACGAGGGAAATTCACCCCTCCACTTT.

This clone was detected a few times. The rearrangement joins TRBV6-2 or TRBV6-3 to TRBJ1-2; 7 nucleotides match TRBD1. The CDR3 has 15 amino acids. Germline CDR1 reads MNHEY; CDR2 reads SVGEGT. Trimming took 0 bases from V and 7 from J; bases not matched to a gene: 8. The CDR3 reads CASSYSSQGVAGYTF. CDR3 in DNA: TGTGCCAGCAGTTACTCGAGCCAGGGGGTCGCTGGCTACACCTTC.

The chain has TRBV7-2 and TRBJ2-5, with TRBD1 matching 10 bases. Germline V lookup: CDR1 SGHTA, CDR2 FQGNSA. The V gene end was trimmed by 2 bases and the J gene end by 6 bases; junction bases not matched to a gene: 9. The CDR3 is made up of 16 amino acids. CDR3 nucleotide sequence: TGTGCCAGCAGCTTACAGGGGGGACAGGGGTCAAAGACCCAGTACTTC. Translation gives CASSLQGGQGSKTQYF.

V usage is TRBV5-1 and J usage is TRBJ1-4, with 7 bases identical to TRBD1. The ends lost 0 bases at V and 15 bases at J; junction bases unmatched: 5. Germline CDR1 reads SGHRS; CDR2 reads YFSETQ. This CDR3 has 12 residues. The CDR3 loop is CASSLGQGILFF. DNA of the CDR3: TGCGCCAGCAGCTTGGGACAGGGTATCTTGTTTTTT.

Comment on this clone: This specimen includes other DNA sequences encoding the same CDR3. J is TRBJ1-1 and V is TRBV20-1; D is unclear. Germline V lookup: CDR1 DFQATT, CDR2 SNEGSKA (reference sequence). V was shortened by 2 bases and J by 4 bases, with 5 bases between the two germline ends. The CDR3 has 11 residues. The chain's CDR3 is CSARSVTEAFF. CDR3 coding DNA: TGCAGTGCTAGATCGGTCACTGAAGCTTTCTTT.

This chain uses TRBV5-5 with TRBJ1-2, with D perhaps TRBD1 (6 bases). Germline V gene data show CDR1 as SGHKS and CDR2 as YYEKEE (reference sequence). The length of the CDR3 is 16 residues. V lost 3 bases, J lost 6 bases, and 21 bases lay in between. CDR3 DNA: TGTGCCAGCAGCTCTATCAATATACAGGGTAGGGATGGCTACACCTTC. It yields the protein CASSSINIQGRDGYTF.

J is TRBJ1-2 and V is TRBV19; unclear D gene. The CDR3 is made up of 15 amino acids. V shed 2 bases and J shed 4 bases, with 14 bases lying between them. Per germline, CDR1 LNHDA and CDR2 SQIVND (reference sequence). DNA for the CDR3: TGTGCCAGTAGTATATCTCCGGTTCCGCTCTATGGCTACACCTTC. It codes for CASSISPVPLYGYTF.

This chain connects TRBV4-1 to TRBJ2-7; 7 nucleotides align to TRBD1. CDR1 and CDR2 from the germline V gene are MGHRA and YSYEKL. Trimming at V came to 0 bases and at J to 7 bases, leaving 12 bases not matched to a gene. The CDR3 runs to 16 residues. CDR3 nucleotides: TGCGCCAGCAGCCAAGAGAGACAGGGATATTCGAGGGAGCAGTACTTC. Translating it yields CASSQERQGYSREQYF.

This clone was found a few times. V usage is TRBV5-4 and J usage is TRBJ1-6; 7 nucleotides match TRBD1. The CDR3 totals 16 residues. CDR1 is SGHNT and CDR2 is YYREEE in the germline V gene (reference sequence). Trimming removed 0 bases from V and 7 bases from J; junction bases left unmatched: 7. CDR3 DNA sequence: TGTGCCAGCAGCTTGGGGACAGGTGTTGGGAATTCACCCCTCCACTTT. Amino acid sequence: CASSLGTGVGNSPLHF.

This rearrangement joins TRBV27 to TRBJ1-1; 11 bases align to TRBD1. Germline assignment: CDR1 MNHEY and CDR2 SMNVEV (reference sequence). The CDR3 extends over 14 amino acids. Trimming removed 6 bases from V and 5 bases from J; junction bases left unmatched: 5. This CDR3 is CASSRDRGLTEAFF. The CDR3 nucleotides are TGTGCCAGCAGCCGGGACAGGGGGTTAACTGAAGCTTTCTTT.

This chain links TRBV5-1 with TRBJ2-5; D is ambiguous. This CDR3 region has 13 residues. The V end lost 1 base, the J end lost 1 base, and 5 bases lay between the germline ends. Germline CDR1 reads SGHRS; CDR2 reads YFSETQ. The DNA of the CDR3 is TGCGCCAGCAGCTTGAACGGCCAAGAGACCCAGTACTTC. As protein: CASSLNGQETQYF.

This clone was recorded only once. This chain joins TRBV19 and TRBJ2-6; no clear D. Germline V gene data show CDR1 as LNHDA and CDR2 as SQIVND (reference sequence). V lost 0 bases to trimming and J lost 2 bases, with 8 bases between them. This CDR3 is 16 amino acids long. Here the CDR3 DNA reads TGTGCCAGTAGTATAGATGAGGCTCCTGGGGCCAACGTCCTGACTTTC. This encodes CASSIDEAPGANVLTF.

The chain recombines TRBV5-1 with TRBJ1-6; D gene unclear. Germline CDR1 SGHRS, CDR2 YFSETQ. Trimming shortened V by 4 bases and J by 2 bases, and 10 bases separated the two germline ends. The CDR3 consists of 15 residues. The CDR3 coding sequence is TGCGCCAGCAGCGCGAACACAGCCTATAATTCACCCCTCCACTTT. Translation: CASSANTAYNSPLHF.

V gene TRBV5-1 combines with J gene TRBJ2-1; TRBD2 might be the D (5 bases). This CDR3 region has 18 residues. The ends were cut back, 0 bases at V and 8 bases at J, with 24 bases in the middle. Germline CDR1 and CDR2: SGHRS and YFSETQ. The CDR3 coding sequence is TGCGCCAGCAGCTTGGAGGGCCCGAGGAGAGGGCGTAGCGATGAGCAGTTCTTC. Translating it yields CASSLEGPRRGRSDEQFF.

The J gene is TRBJ1-2, the V gene TRBV19, with D maybe TRBD1 (5 bases). Deletions cut 3 bases from V and 4 bases from J, with 12 bases between. This CDR3 has 14 residues. Germline V gene data show CDR1 as LNHDA and CDR2 as SQIVND (reference sequence). The CDR3 DNA follows: TGTGCCAGTAGTATGAGGACAAGATCCTATGGCTACACCTTC. This sequence encodes CASSMRTRSYGYTF.